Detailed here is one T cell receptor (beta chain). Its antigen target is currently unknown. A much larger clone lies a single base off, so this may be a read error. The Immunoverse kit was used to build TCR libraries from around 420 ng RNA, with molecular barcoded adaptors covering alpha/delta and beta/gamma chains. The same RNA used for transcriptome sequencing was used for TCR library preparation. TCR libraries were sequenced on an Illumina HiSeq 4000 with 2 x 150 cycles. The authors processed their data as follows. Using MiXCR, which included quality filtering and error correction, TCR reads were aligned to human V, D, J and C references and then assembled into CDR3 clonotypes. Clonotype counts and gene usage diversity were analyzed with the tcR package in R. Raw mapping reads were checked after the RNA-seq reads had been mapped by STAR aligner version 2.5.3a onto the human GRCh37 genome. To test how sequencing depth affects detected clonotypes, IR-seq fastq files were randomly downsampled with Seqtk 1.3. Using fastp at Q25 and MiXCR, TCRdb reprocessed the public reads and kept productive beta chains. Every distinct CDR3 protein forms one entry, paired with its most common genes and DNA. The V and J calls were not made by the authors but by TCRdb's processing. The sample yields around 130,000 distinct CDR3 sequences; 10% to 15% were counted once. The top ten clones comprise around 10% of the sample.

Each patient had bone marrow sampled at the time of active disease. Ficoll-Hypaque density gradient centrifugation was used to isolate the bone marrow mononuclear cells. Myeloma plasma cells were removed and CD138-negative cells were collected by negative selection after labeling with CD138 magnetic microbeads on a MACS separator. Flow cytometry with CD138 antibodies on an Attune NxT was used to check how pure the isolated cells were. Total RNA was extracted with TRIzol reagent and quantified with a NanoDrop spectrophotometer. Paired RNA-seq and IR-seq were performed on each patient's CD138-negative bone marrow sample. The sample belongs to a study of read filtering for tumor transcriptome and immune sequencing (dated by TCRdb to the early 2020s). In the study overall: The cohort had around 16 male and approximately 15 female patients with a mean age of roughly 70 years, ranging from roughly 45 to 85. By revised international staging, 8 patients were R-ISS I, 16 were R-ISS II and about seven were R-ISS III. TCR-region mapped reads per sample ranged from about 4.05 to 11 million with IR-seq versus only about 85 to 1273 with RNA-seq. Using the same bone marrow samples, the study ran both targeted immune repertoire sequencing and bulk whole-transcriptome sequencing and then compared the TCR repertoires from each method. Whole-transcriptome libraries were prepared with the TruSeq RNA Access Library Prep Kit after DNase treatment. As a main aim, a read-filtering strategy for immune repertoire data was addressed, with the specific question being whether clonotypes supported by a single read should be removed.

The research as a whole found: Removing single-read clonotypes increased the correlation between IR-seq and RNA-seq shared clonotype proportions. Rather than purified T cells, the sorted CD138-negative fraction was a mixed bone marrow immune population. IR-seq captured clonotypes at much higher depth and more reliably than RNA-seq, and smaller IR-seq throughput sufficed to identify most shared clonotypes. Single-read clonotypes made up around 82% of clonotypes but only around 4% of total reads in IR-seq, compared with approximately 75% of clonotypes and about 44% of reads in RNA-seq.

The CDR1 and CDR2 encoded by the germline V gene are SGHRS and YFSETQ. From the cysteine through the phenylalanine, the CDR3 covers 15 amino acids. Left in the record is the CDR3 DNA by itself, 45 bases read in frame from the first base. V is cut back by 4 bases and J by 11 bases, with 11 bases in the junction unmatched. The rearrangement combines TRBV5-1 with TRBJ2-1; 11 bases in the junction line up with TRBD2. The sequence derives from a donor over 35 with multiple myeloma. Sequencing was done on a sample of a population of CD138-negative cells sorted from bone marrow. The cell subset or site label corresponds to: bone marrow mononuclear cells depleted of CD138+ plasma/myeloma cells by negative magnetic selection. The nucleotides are TGCGCCAGCAGCATAACTAGCGGGGGACTTAATAAGCAGTTCTTC. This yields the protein CASSITSGGLNKQFF.